These T cell receptor beta chains were read from a single sample in a study of CD8+ T cells in alopecia areata. Profiling relied on immunoSEQ multiplex PCR, and the TCRdb table lists in-frame clones only, not all of them. The sample contains fewer than 200,000 clones, 50% to 60% of which appear only once. The specimen comprised CD4+ T cells sorted from blood, sampled at week 0. Receptor source: a human donor with alopecia areata. The CDR3 runs from the conserved cysteine through the conserved F or W. D genes are given only for firm matches. Size tells how often a clone was seen (once, few, many) or the class of an expanded clone, and some rows leave it out.

clone size: NA
D gene: TRBD2
V gene: TRBV6-5
J gene: TRBJ2-7
CDR3 protein: CASSLAGVSYEQYF
CDR3 DNA: TGTGCCAGCAGCTTAGCGGGGGTATCCTACGAGCAGTACTTC

clone size: NA
D gene: NA
V gene: TRBV6-1
J gene: TRBJ1-2
CDR3 protein: CASSERGSGYGYTF
CDR3 DNA: TGTGCCAGCAGTGAGAGAGGGTCCGGATATGGCTACACCTTC

clone size: NA
D gene: NA
V gene: TRBV15
J gene: TRBJ1-2
CDR3 protein: CATSPGRDYGYTF
CDR3 DNA: TGTGCCACCAGCCCGGGACGGGACTATGGCTACACCTTC

clone size: NA
D gene: TRBD2
V gene: TRBV7-2
J gene: TRBJ2-3
CDR3 protein: CASSLASGGATDTQYF
CDR3 DNA: TGTGCCAGCAGCCTAGCTAGCGGGGGGGCCACAGATACGCAGTATTTT

clone size: NA
D gene: NA
V gene: TRBV30
J gene: TRBJ1-5
CDR3 protein: CAWSHRDNQPQHF
CDR3 DNA: TGTGCCTGGAGTCACAGGGACAATCAGCCCCAGCATTTT

clone size: few
D gene: NA
V gene: TRBV6-6
J gene: TRBJ2-4
CDR3 protein: CASSGAGGNIQYF
CDR3 DNA: TGTGCCAGCAGCGGGGCCGGGGGAAACATTCAGTACTTC

clone size: NA
D gene: NA
V gene: TRBV2
J gene: TRBJ2-7
CDR3 protein: CAVRGARYEQYF
CDR3 DNA: TGTGCCGTAAGGGGGGCAAGATACGAGCAGTACTTC

clone size: NA
D gene: NA
V gene: TRBV30
J gene: TRBJ1-2
CDR3 protein: CAWSGNYGYTF
CDR3 DNA: TGTGCCTGGAGTGGGAACTATGGCTACACCTTC

clone size: NA
D gene: TRBD1
V gene: TRBV29-1
J gene: TRBJ2-2
CDR3 protein: CSVQRASGGLTGELFF
CDR3 DNA: TGCAGCGTTCAAAGGGCCTCAGGGGGTTTGACCGGGGAGCTGTTTTTT

clone size: few
D gene: NA
V gene: TRBV30
J gene: TRBJ2-7
CDR3 protein: CACLPARVGEQYF
CDR3 DNA: TGTGCCTGTCTCCCAGCCAGGGTTGGCGAGCAGTACTTC

clone size: NA
D gene: NA
V gene: TRBV30
J gene: TRBJ2-7
CDR3 protein: CAYRRGRLEQYF
CDR3 DNA: TGTGCCTACAGGAGGGGCAGGTTGGAGCAGTACTTC

clone size: NA
D gene: NA
V gene: TRBV29-1
J gene: TRBJ1-5
CDR3 protein: CSVLIEPRGGNQPQHF
CDR3 DNA: TGCAGCGTCCTAATAGAACCCAGGGGCGGCAATCAGCCCCAGCATTTT

clone size: NA
D gene: NA
V gene: TRBV4-1
J gene: TRBJ1-2
CDR3 protein: CASSQERGFSYTF
CDR3 DNA: TGCGCCAGCAGCCAAGAAAGGGGTTTCAGCTACACCTTC

clone size: NA
D gene: NA
V gene: TRBV9
J gene: TRBJ1-1
CDR3 protein: CASSVVSRTEAFF
CDR3 DNA: TGTGCCAGCAGCGTCGTATCACGCACTGAAGCTTTCTTT

clone size: once
D gene: NA
V gene: TRBV5-1
J gene: TRBJ2-3
CDR3 protein: CASSLAQAPSTDTQYF
CDR3 DNA: TGCGCCAGCAGCTTGGCCCAGGCACCCAGCACAGATACGCAGTATTTT

clone size: few
D gene: TRBD1
V gene: TRBV29-1
J gene: TRBJ1-6
CDR3 protein: CSVSDRGGSPLHF
CDR3 DNA: TGCAGCGTATCTGACAGGGGAGGTTCACCCCTCCACTTT

clone size: NA
D gene: TRBD2
V gene: TRBV30
J gene: TRBJ2-3
CDR3 protein: CASRYRGGGSTDTQYF
CDR3 DNA: TGTGCCTCGCGCTATAGGGGCGGGGGAAGCACAGATACGCAGTATTTT

clone size: once
D gene: NA
V gene: TRBV7-9
J gene: TRBJ1-2
CDR3 protein: CASSPLINYGYTF
CDR3 DNA: TGTGCCAGCAGCCCACTGATAAACTATGGCTACACCTTC

clone size: few
D gene: NA
V gene: TRBV29-1
J gene: TRBJ1-2
CDR3 protein: CSVDRNLDYGYTF
CDR3 DNA: TGCAGCGTTGACAGGAACTTGGACTATGGCTACACCTTC

clone size: NA
D gene: NA
V gene: TRBV7-6
J gene: TRBJ1-5
CDR3 protein: CASSGGPLGAQPQHF
CDR3 DNA: TGTGCCAGCAGCGGCGGGCCTCTCGGAGCTCAGCCCCAGCATTTT

clone size: NA
D gene: NA
V gene: TRBV6-1
J gene: TRBJ1-1
CDR3 protein: CASSWGAQTEAFF
CDR3 DNA: TGTGCCAGCAGCTGGGGGGCGCAGACTGAAGCTTTCTTT

clone size: NA
D gene: NA
V gene: TRBV5-1
J gene: TRBJ2-7
CDR3 protein: CASSVGQPYEQYF
CDR3 DNA: TGCGCCAGCAGCGTAGGACAGCCCTACGAGCAGTACTTC

clone size: few
D gene: NA
V gene: TRBV11-1
J gene: TRBJ1-2
CDR3 protein: CASSLQGIYGYTF
CDR3 DNA: TGTGCCAGCAGCTTACAGGGGATCTATGGCTACACCTTC

clone size: few
D gene: NA
V gene: TRBV7-3
J gene: TRBJ1-4
CDR3 protein: CASSFGANEKLFF
CDR3 DNA: TGTGCCAGCAGCTTTGGGGCGAATGAAAAACTGTTTTTT

clone size: NA
D gene: NA
V gene: TRBV10-3
J gene: TRBJ1-2
CDR3 protein: CAIRPIGANYGYTF
CDR3 DNA: TGTGCCATCAGACCGATAGGGGCCAACTATGGCTACACCTTC

clone size: NA
D gene: NA
V gene: TRBV4-2
J gene: TRBJ2-2
CDR3 protein: CASSQEVTGELFF
CDR3 DNA: TGTGCCAGCAGCCAAGAAGTAACCGGGGAGCTGTTTTTT

clone size: NA
D gene: TRBD2
V gene: TRBV11-2
J gene: TRBJ2-5
CDR3 protein: CASRKAGVQETQYF
CDR3 DNA: TGTGCCAGCAGAAAAGCGGGGGTCCAAGAGACCCAGTACTTC

clone size: NA
D gene: TRBD1
V gene: TRBV5-4
J gene: TRBJ1-2
CDR3 protein: CASSRDIDTGDYGYTF
CDR3 DNA: TGTGCCAGCAGCCGAGATATAGATACAGGGGACTATGGCTACACCTTC

clone size: few
D gene: NA
V gene: TRBV5-6
J gene: TRBJ1-2
CDR3 protein: CASSLQGSNRYTF
CDR3 DNA: TGTGCCAGCAGTTTGCAGGGGTCTAATCGCTACACCTTC

clone size: NA
D gene: NA
V gene: TRBV6-6
J gene: TRBJ2-2
CDR3 protein: CASSRTAPNTGELFF
CDR3 DNA: TGTGCCAGCAGTCGGACAGCCCCGAACACCGGGGAGCTGTTTTTT

clone size: few
D gene: NA
V gene: TRBV5-1
J gene: TRBJ2-3
CDR3 protein: CASSLQGGSDTQYF
CDR3 DNA: TGCGCCAGCAGCTTGCAGGGGGGCTCAGATACGCAGTATTTT

clone size: NA
D gene: NA
V gene: TRBV7-8
J gene: TRBJ1-2
CDR3 protein: CASSLASGGYTF
CDR3 DNA: TGTGCCAGCAGCTTAGCGTCGGGGGGCTACACCTTC

clone size: NA
D gene: NA
V gene: TRBV2
J gene: TRBJ1-5
CDR3 protein: CASSPTRTGNQPQHF
CDR3 DNA: TGTGCCAGCAGTCCCACTCGTACAGGGAATCAGCCCCAGCATTTT

clone size: few
D gene: NA
V gene: TRBV4-1
J gene: TRBJ1-5
CDR3 protein: CASSHTNFGDQPQHF
CDR3 DNA: TGCGCCAGCAGCCATACGAACTTCGGGGATCAGCCCCAGCATTTT

clone size: NA
D gene: TRBD2
V gene: TRBV30
J gene: TRBJ2-5
CDR3 protein: CAWSVLGLAGGQETQYF
CDR3 DNA: TGTGCCTGGAGTGTACTCGGACTAGCGGGGGGGCAAGAGACCCAGTACTTC

clone size: few
D gene: NA
V gene: TRBV29-1
J gene: TRBJ2-2
CDR3 protein: CSGTSGGIGTGELFF
CDR3 DNA: TGCAGCGGTACCTCCGGGGGAATCGGCACCGGGGAGCTGTTTTTT

clone size: NA
D gene: TRBD1
V gene: TRBV2
J gene: TRBJ1-6
CDR3 protein: CASRAPGTGGSSPLHF
CDR3 DNA: TGTGCCAGCAGAGCCCCCGGGACAGGGGGTAGTTCACCCCTCCACTTT

clone size: few
D gene: NA
V gene: TRBV15
J gene: TRBJ2-7
CDR3 protein: CATSRLQGAGPYEQYF
CDR3 DNA: TGTGCCACCAGCAGATTACAGGGCGCGGGACCCTACGAGCAGTACTTC